This T cell receptor beta chain was captured by sequencing in a study of chemoradiotherapy in HPV16-positive cancers. Assay used: immunoSEQ multiplex PCR; TCRdb lists only in-frame clones, some missing. The table records several thousand clones, 78% of them present only once. Germline values: CDR1 SGHRS, CDR2 YFSETQ. CDR3 length equals 15 residues. Between the trimmed V and J ends, which lost 4 bases and 4 bases, there was a span of 14 bases. Repeated repertoire sampling spanned the course of chemoradiotherapy. The genes are TRBV5-1 and TRBJ2-2, with D uncertain. This TCR was recovered from a human donor with HPV-associated anogenital cancer. The specimen was taken from a patient who underwent chemoradiotherapy. The CDR3 sequence: CASSLTGWGTGELFF. The CDR3 nucleotides read TGCGCCAGCAGCCTTACGGGTTGGGGCACCGGGGAGCTGTTTTTT.